The present entry profiles one T cell receptor (beta chain) with its context. The V gene lost 1 base and the J gene lost 10 bases, with 13 bases spanning the gap. Germline V gene sequence: CDR1 SEHNR, CDR2 FQNEAQ (reference sequence). This CDR3 region has 14 residues. This sample is part of a study of blood T cell repertoires in COVID-19. In the study's own analysis: By means of reference gene primer amplification, nucleated cell counts were estimated. Method: immunoSEQ multiplex PCR; TCRdb's copy keeps in-frame clones and lacks some. V and J calls and clone size are as listed in that table; D and trimming were resolved from the DNA. Of approximately 250,000 clones in the sample, approximately 79% were seen once. Participants were aged about 18 to 95 years, lived in under 25 US areas, and enrolled virtually. In assigning cohorts, the study relied on participant-reported clinical history.

The V gene is TRBV7-9, the J gene TRBJ1-4; D ambiguous. This TCR was recovered from a man aged 25 to 45 with acute COVID-19. Sample: PBMCs or T cells enriched from blood (not recorded which). CDR3 in amino acids: CASSLVLSGGKLFF. In DNA, the CDR3 is TGTGCCAGCAGCTTAGTTCTGTCGGGTGGAAAACTGTTTTTT.